This TCR beta chain was captured in a study of regulatory T cells in long-lasting Graves disease (dated by TCRdb to the early 2020s). Context from the whole study: In the newly diagnosed Graves' disease group, patients had been taking antithyroid drugs for less than 3 months. Patients with persistent Graves' disease were compared with patients with newly diagnosed Graves' disease using TCR sequencing and RNA sequencing of peripheral blood. The study was registered as a clinical trial and conducted in China. A total of about 35 samples underwent TCR sequencing: about 13 from persistent and about 20 from newly diagnosed Graves' disease patients.

V loses 6 bases at its end and J loses 1 base; junction bases beyond the gene matches: 5. The CDR3 goes from the cysteine to the phenylalanine over 13 residues. This entry keeps only the CDR3 DNA: 39 bases, framed from base 1. Looking up the germline V gene (reference sequence) yields CDR1 DFQATT and CDR2 SNEGSKA. This sample's time point label indicates: newly diagnosed GD, antithyroid drugs for less than 3 months. For both TCR sequencing and RNA sequencing, RNA was extracted from PBMCs in TRIzol. The diagnosis of Graves' disease followed American Thyroid Association guidelines. The patients came from an endocrinology department in Xi'an, China. Each patient gave 8.5 to 9.5 milliliters of peripheral blood, collected in an EDTA anticoagulant tube. Ficoll Paque Plus density gradient separation was used to isolate PBMCs, and no further T cell sorting was done. RNA quality was checked with an Agilent 2100 Bioanalyzer and agarose gel, and concentration with a NanoDrop 2000.

Notes on this clonotype: Its antigen remains unidentified. The record has no base qualities; no much larger clone is one base away.

The library was produced with multiplex PCR. The listed sequencing device is Illumina HiSeq 4000. CDR3 regions were amplified by Arm-PCR with iRepertoire HTBI primers to construct TCR beta libraries. PCR products were gel purified before sequencing. Under the source paper's analysis protocol: A total of roughly 58 TRBV and some 15 TRBJ segments were identified across samples and were used for gene usage analysis of CDR3 amino acid clonotypes. COPE and FqMerger were used to merge the filtered high-quality paired reads into contigs. Contigs were aligned with BLAST to IMGT TRBV, TRBD and TRBJ reference genes, and CDR3 was defined per IMGT. Any clonotype with a frequency above 0.1% was classified as a highly expanded clone. Shannon entropy was used to measure repertoire diversity, and the Gini coefficient was used to measure V-J evenness. Public clonotypes were defined as clonotypes shared by more than one individual. TCRdb took the public reads, trimmed them with fastp at Q25, ran MiXCR for clone calling and kept in-frame beta chains. Rows matching on CDR3 protein sequence are summarized as one entry with the most common DNA and genes. These V and J calls derive from TCRdb rather than the authors' analysis. Here the sample has 250,000 to 400,000 distinct CDR3 sequences; more than 15% occur a single time. The ten biggest clones cover around 37% of the sample.

Study-level results and caveats: Because the primary lesion, thyroid tissue, could not be accessed, the study looked at peripheral blood alone. The authors noted that the small sample size was a limitation that may lower accuracy. Sequencing and analysis were restricted to the TCR beta chain. Persistent disease showed preferential use of TRBV28, TRBJ1-2 and TRBJ2-5, whereas newly diagnosed disease favored TRBV20-1 and TRBJ2-1. Persistent Graves' disease patients showed lower TCR Shannon entropy and fewer highly expanded clones than newly diagnosed patients, suggesting clonal expansion. A larger number of public clonotypes was shared among persistent patients (about 2,700) than among newly diagnosed patients (approximately 930).

This TCR derives from a female donor with Graves disease. Sequencing was performed on peripheral blood mononuclear cells (PBMCs), taken at new diagnosis, from a patient treated with antithyroid drugs. The chain is assembled from TRBV20-1 and TRBJ1-1; 7 of the junction bases match TRBD1. The nucleotide sequence is given as TGCAGTGCGCGGACAGGCAGGAACACTGAAGCTTTCTTT. Its coded protein is CSARTGRNTEAFF.